This passage covers 31 T cell receptor beta chains from one sample sequenced in a study of cytomegalovirus exposure and HLA in healthy donors. The PCR employed 60 Vbeta primers together with 13 Jbeta primers. Only in-frame clones appear in the TCRdb table, and some are missing; sequencing was by immunoSEQ multiplex PCR. The top ten clones hold around 2.9% of a sample with around 89,000 clones, 76% of them seen once. The specimen sequenced was PBMCs. These receptors were obtained from a man aged 35 to 55 in good health and CMV-seronegative.

J is TRBJ1-1 and V is TRBV7-2; D is unresolved. CDR3 length: 15 amino acids. The germline V gene encodes CDR1 SGHTA and CDR2 FQGNSA. V gave up 5 bases and J gave up 7 bases, with 20 bases separating them. CDR3 protein: CASSPRALGPREAFF. CDR3 DNA: TGTGCCAGCAGCCCGCGGGCACTCGGGCCCCGTGAAGCTTTCTTT.

The rearrangement uses TRBV14 and TRBJ1-2; D call uncertain. Trimming left V 1 base short and J 4 bases short, with 13 bases between. This CDR3 has 15 residues. From germline, CDR1 is SGHDN and CDR2 FVKESK. CDR3 residues: CASSQVGLSSYGYTF. The CDR3 DNA reads TGTGCCAGCAGCCAAGTTGGTCTTTCGAGCTATGGCTACACCTTC.

The chain carries TRBV9 and TRBJ1-2, with D perhaps matching TRBD1 (6 bases). The CDR3 consists of 14 residues. Deletions cut 2 bases from V and 2 bases from J, with 10 bases between. CDR1 SGDLS and CDR2 YYNGEE come from the germline V gene. Here the CDR3 reads CASSVTGTNYGYTF. The DNA of the CDR3 is TGTGCCAGCAGCGTGACAGGAACAAACTATGGCTACACCTTC.

The rearrangement links TRBV18 to TRBJ2-1, with a tentative D call TRBD1 (6 bases). V was shortened by 3 bases and J by 6 bases, with 15 bases between the two germline ends. The CDR3 extends over 15 amino acids. Germline lookup yields CDR1 KGHSH and CDR2 LQKENI. The CDR3 DNA is TGTGCCAGCTCACCGATGCAGGGGCCGGTCAATGAGCAGTTCTTC. Amino acids: CASSPMQGPVNEQFF.

This clone was seen a handful of times. The J gene is TRBJ2-2, the V gene TRBV7-9; 7 bases map to TRBD1. CDR3 length: 16 amino acids. Trimming cost V 3 bases and J 6 bases; bases outside gene matches: 10. Germline values: CDR1 SEHNR, CDR2 FQNEAQ (reference sequence). The CDR3 spells CASSFRGQTLAGELFF. The CDR3 nucleotides read TGTGCCAGCAGCTTTAGGGGACAGACTTTAGCCGGGGAGCTGTTTTTT.

V usage is TRBV6-5 and J usage is TRBJ1-2; no clear D. The V end was cut by 1 base, the J end by 2 bases, with 11 bases between. Germline V gene lookup returns CDR1 MNHEY and CDR2 SVGAGI. The CDR3 has 15 residues. CDR3 sequence (DNA): TGTGCCAGCAGTTACTTTCGGGGTGTGAACTATGGCTACACCTTC. It codes for CASSYFRGVNYGYTF.

The chain combines TRBV2 with TRBJ2-7; TRBD2 matches at 8 bases. Germline V gene sequence: CDR1 SNHLY, CDR2 FYNNEI. The CDR3 has 15 residues. The V and J ends lost 3 bases and 7 bases, in that order; junction bases with no gene match: 11. CDR3 sequence: CASSEPESGGREQYF. In DNA, the CDR3 is TGTGCCAGCAGTGAGCCGGAGAGCGGGGGACGGGAGCAGTACTTC.

V and J are TRBV9 and TRBJ1-5; maybe TRBD1 (5 bases). Germline V gene data show CDR1 as SGDLS and CDR2 as YYNGEE. The V end lost 0 bases, the J end lost 0 bases, and 7 bases lay between the germline ends. The CDR3 length is 15 residues. The CDR3 coding sequence is TGTGCCAGCAGCGTAGCGGGGGATAGCAATCAGCCCCAGCATTTT. Translating it yields CASSVAGDSNQPQHF.

The rearrangement joins TRBV29-1 to TRBJ2-6; 7 bases match TRBD1. Trimming took 1 base from V and 1 from J; bases not matched to a gene: 4. Germline V gives CDR1 SQVTM, CDR2 ANQGSEA. This CDR3 contains 16 residues. The CDR3 nucleotides read TGCAGCGTTGAAGCAGGGGGATCGTCTGGGGCCAACGTCCTGACTTTC. Protein: CSVEAGGSSGANVLTF. The full variable domain, its missing parts supplied by reference TRBV29-1 and TRBJ2-6, is SAVISQKPSRDICQRGTSLTIQCQVDSQVTMMFWYRQQPGQSLTLIATANQGSEATYESGFVIDKFPISRPNLTFSTLTVSNMSPEDSSIYLCSVEAGGSSGANVLTFGAGSRLTVL.

The gene calls are TRBV18 and TRBJ1-6, with D uncertain. This CDR3 is built from 15 residues. Germline assignment: CDR1 KGHSH and CDR2 LQKENI. Trimming left V 4 bases short and J 6 bases short, with 13 bases between. The chain's CDR3 is CASSLGQPANSPLHF. The CDR3, as DNA: TGTGCCAGCTCACTTGGGCAACCAGCTAATTCACCCCTCCACTTT. Filled out from reference TRBV18 and TRBJ1-6, the complete variable domain reads NAGVMQNPRHLVRRRGQEARLRCSPMKGHSHVYWYRQLPEEGLKFMVYLQKENIIDESGMPKERFSAEFPKEGPSILRIQQVVRGDSAAYFCASSLGQPANSPLHFGNGTRLTVT.

The chain recombines TRBV6-1 with TRBJ1-4, with D maybe TRBD1 (5 bases). The V gene's germline CDR1 is MNHNS and CDR2 SASEGT. V was clipped by 4 bases and J by 3 bases, with 9 bases between them. The CDR3 extends over 14 amino acids. The CDR3 reads CASSGQTPNEKLFF. In DNA, the CDR3 is TGTGCCAGCAGTGGACAGACGCCTAATGAAAAACTGTTTTTT.

The genes are TRBV5-1 and TRBJ1-6; D unresolved. This CDR3 is built from 14 residues. Germline V CDR1 and CDR2: SGHRS, YFSETQ. Trimming took off 6 bases at V and 10 bases at J, with 17 bases between the two ends. CDR3 protein: CASNFSSDGSPLHF. The CDR3 DNA sequence: TGCGCCAGCAATTTCTCGAGCGACGGATCACCCCTCCACTTT.

CDR3 bases: TGTGCCATCAGTGATCTCCAGGGGACTAATGAAAAACTGTTTTTT. This translates into CAISDLQGTNEKLFF. This chain uses TRBV10-3 with TRBJ1-4; TRBD1 might be the D (6 bases). The CDR3 is 15 residues long. Trimming took 3 bases from V and 2 from J, leaving 10 bases between them. Germline lookup yields CDR1 ENHRY and CDR2 SYGVKD.

This chain links TRBV9 with TRBJ1-5, with 10 bases lining up with TRBD1. CDR3 length: 15 residues. Unmatched junction bases numbered 7, after V lost 3 bases and J lost 7 bases. CDR1 SGDLS and CDR2 YYNGEE come from the germline V gene. In nucleotides, the CDR3 is TGTGCCAGCAGCGCCGGGACAGGGGAAGGGCAGCCCCAGCATTTT. It yields the protein CASSAGTGEGQPQHF.

This clone has more than one count but fewer than ten. J is TRBJ2-2 and V is TRBV21-1; the table's TRBD2 call for D was not verified on the DNA. TRBV21-1 is marked as a pseudogene. This CDR3 region has 16 residues. The CDR3 coding sequence is TGTGCCAGCAGCAAAGTTAGCCCCTGGGACACCGGGGAGCTGTTTTTT. It translates to CASSKVSPWDTGELFF.

The CDR3 is CASSSNPTAQETQYF. The CDR3 coding sequence is TGTGCCAGCAGCTCCAACCCGACAGCCCAAGAGACCCAGTACTTC. The chain joins TRBV5-4 to TRBJ2-5; possibly TRBD1 for D (5 bases). Germline V gene lookup returns CDR1 SGHNT and CDR2 YYREEE (reference sequence). V lost 3 bases and J 1 base, leaving 13 bases between the germline ends. The CDR3 contains 15 residues. The full variable domain, rest sourced from reference TRBV5-4 and TRBJ2-5, is ETGVTQSPTHLIKTRGQQVTLRCSSQSGHNTVSWYQQALGQGPQFIFQYYREEENGRGNFPPRFSGLQFPNYSSELNVNALELDDSALYLCASSSNPTAQETQYFGPGTRLLVL.

The rearrangement links TRBV28 to TRBJ2-7; possible D gene TRBD2, 6 bases. This CDR3 has 14 amino acids. Germline V gene data show CDR1 as MDHEN and CDR2 as SYDVKM. V lost 5 bases to trimming and J lost 3 bases, with 14 bases between them. CDR3 amino acids: CASSLGGVGYEQYF. DNA of the CDR3: TGTGCCAGCAGTCTCGGGGGTGTGGGCTACGAGCAGTACTTC.

CDR3 in DNA: TGTGCCAGCAGCTTGCAGGGATATGGTAATGAAAAACTGTTTTTT. Translated: CASSLQGYGNEKLFF. The genes are TRBV7-9 and TRBJ1-4, with a possible D match to TRBD1 (5 bases). The CDR3 runs 15 residues. CDR1 is SEHNR, CDR2 FQNEAQ, per germline (reference sequence). V was clipped by 3 bases and J by 4 bases, with 12 bases between them.

The chain recombines TRBV2 with TRBJ2-2, with TRBD1 identical over 7 bases. The CDR3 is 12 residues long. The V gene end was trimmed by 7 bases and the J gene end by 6 bases; junction bases not matched to a gene: 2. CDR1 and CDR2 from the germline V gene are SNHLY and FYNNEI. The CDR3 DNA sequence: TGTGCCAGCACTCAGGGGGCCGGGGAGCTGTTTTTT. This gives the protein CASTQGAGELFF.

The J gene is TRBJ1-1, the V gene TRBV6-5, with 8 bases aligning to TRBD1. CDR3 length equals 13 residues. Unmatched junction bases numbered 6, after V lost 6 bases and J lost 6 bases. CDR1 is MNHEY, CDR2 SVGAGI, per germline. The CDR3, as DNA: TGTGCCAGCAGCTTAGGACAGGGCGCTGAAGCTTTCTTT. This encodes CASSLGQGAEAFF.

This clone was counted between two and nine times. The J gene is TRBJ1-1, the V gene TRBV9; D call uncertain. The ends were cut back, 3 bases at V and 0 bases at J, with 9 bases in the middle. Germline lookup yields CDR1 SGDLS and CDR2 YYNGEE. The CDR3 has 14 amino acids. The CDR3 region is CASSGSRLNTEAFF. The CDR3 bases are TGTGCCAGCAGCGGAAGCAGGCTGAACACTGAAGCTTTCTTT.

This chain connects TRBV7-2 to TRBJ2-7; the match to TRBD1 covers 8 bases. J gave up 6 bases and V 5 bases, and 12 bases lay outside the gene matches. Germline lookup yields CDR1 SGHTA and CDR2 FQGNSA. The CDR3 sequence is 15 residues long. CDR3 bases: TGTGCCAGCAGCCCCAGCGCGGACAGGGTGGTCGAGCAGTACTTC. Translated: CASSPSADRVVEQYF.

V gene TRBV7-9 combines with J gene TRBJ1-1; no clear D gene. The CDR3 loop spans 12 amino acids. Germline CDR1 and CDR2: SEHNR and FQNEAQ (reference sequence). Trimming left V 3 bases short and J 7 bases short, with 9 bases between. CDR3 sequence reads: CASSLHRYEAFF. The CDR3 DNA is TGTGCCAGCAGCTTGCACAGATATGAAGCTTTCTTT.

The V and J genes are TRBV7-9 and TRBJ1-1, with D possibly being TRBD1 (6 bases). This CDR3 is 15 amino acids long. Germline CDR1 is SEHNR and CDR2 is FQNEAQ (reference sequence). Trimming cost V 5 bases and J 5 bases, with 18 bases left between them. CDR3 sequence (DNA): TGTGCCAGCAGCCGGAGGCAGGGGAGGGGGACTGAAGCTTTCTTT. Translating it yields CASSRRQGRGTEAFF.

The V and J genes are TRBV27 and TRBJ1-2; a possible D gene is TRBD1 (5 bases). The CDR3 spans 13 residues. The germline gives CDR1 MNHEY, CDR2 SMNVEV (reference sequence). The V and J ends lost 3 bases and 6 bases respectively, with 11 bases between them. DNA of the CDR3: TGTGCCAGCAGTTTCGGGGGGTTGGATGGCTACACCTTC. This sequence encodes CASSFGGLDGYTF.

The chain has TRBV27 and TRBJ2-1; no reliable D call. This CDR3 region has 10 residues. Germline lookup yields CDR1 MNHEY and CDR2 SMNVEV (reference sequence). V was trimmed by 8 bases and J by 6 bases, leaving 5 bases between them. The CDR3 loop is CASGVNEQFF. For the CDR3, the DNA is TGTGCCAGCGGAGTCAATGAGCAGTTCTTC.

V is TRBV4-1 and J is TRBJ2-1; 8 positions match TRBD1. V gave up 6 bases and J gave up 5 bases; unmatched junction bases: 12. This CDR3 spans 16 amino acids. Germline assignment: CDR1 MGHRA and CDR2 YSYEKL. Here the CDR3 DNA reads TGCGCCAGCAGGGAAATTACCGGGACAGGCAACAATGAGCAGTTCTTC. Translating gives CASREITGTGNNEQFF.

J is TRBJ2-1 and V is TRBV5-6, with TRBD2 matching 14 bases. After removal of 5 bases from V and 1 base from J, the junction contained 11 bases not matched to a gene. There are 19 residues in the CDR3. Germline values: CDR1 SGHDT, CDR2 YYEEEE. The CDR3 bases are TGTGCCAGCAGGCCTAGACTAGCGGGGGGGCATTCGTCCTACAATGAGCAGTTCTTC. Translation: CASRPRLAGGHSSYNEQFF.

This clone was seen a handful of times. The genes are TRBV6-6 and TRBJ1-4; 7 bases fit TRBD1. The germline V gene has CDR1 MNHNY and CDR2 SVGAGI (reference sequence). Unmatched junction bases numbered 10, after V lost 10 bases and J lost 5 bases. The CDR3 loop spans 14 amino acids. The chain's CDR3 is CATYMTGRNEKLFF. The CDR3 DNA reads as TGTGCCACCTACATGACAGGGCGCAATGAAAAACTGTTTTTT.

The chain links TRBV9 to TRBJ2-5, with TRBD2 identical over 8 bases. In germline, CDR1 is SGDLS, CDR2 YYNGEE. CDR3 size: 16 residues. Unmatched junction bases numbered 11, after V lost 3 bases and J lost 4 bases. The CDR3 region is CASSELSGGALETQYF. In DNA, the CDR3 is TGTGCCAGCAGCGAATTGTCGGGGGGGGCCTTAGAGACCCAGTACTTC.

The V and J genes are TRBV23-1 and TRBJ1-4; tentatively, D is TRBD1 (5 bases). TRBV23-1 is flagged as an ORF with uncertain function. CDR3 size: 15 residues. V shed 3 bases and J shed 8 bases, with 16 bases lying between them. The CDR3 DNA reads as TGCGCCAGCAGTCACTTCTTGTTAACAGGCGAAAAACTGTTTTTT. Protein: CASSHFLLTGEKLFF.